The 15 T cell receptor beta chains below all came from one sample that was sequenced in a study of post-analysis software for immune sequencing data. General study results and limits: Patients carried roughly five TRBV segments more frequently than controls did, and TRBV5-6, TRBV5-1 and TRBV20-1 were among them.

What these receptors recognize is not known. Unique molecular identifiers had been added to the TCR beta cDNA libraries. TCRdb ran MiXCR on the PCR reads and lists one entry per CDR3 protein. This sample has 820,000 or so distinct CDR3 sequences; roughly 58% occur once, and the top ten carry over 4%. Sequences were obtained from blood. Every receptor here comes from a girl between 10 and 17 years old with multiple sclerosis.

This chain uses TRBV5-1 with TRBJ2-3, with TRBD2 matching 10 bases. The trim removed 3 bases at V and 4 bases at J, leaving 5 bases unmatched. Looked up from germline, CDR1 is SGHRS and CDR2 is YFSETQ. CDR3 length equals 15 residues. The CDR3 loop is CASSSIAGGPDTQYF. Written as DNA, the CDR3 is TGCGCCAGCAGCTCCATAGCGGGGGGTCCAGATACGCAGTATTTT.

This clonotype appeared once. The chain employs TRBV5-1 and TRBJ2-7; D is unclear. The V end lost 0 bases, the J end lost 3 bases, and 13 bases lay between the germline ends. Germline loops: CDR1 SGHRS, CDR2 YFSETQ. CDR3 size: 15 residues. The CDR3: CASSLVSGDFYEQYF. CDR3 DNA: TGCGCCAGCAGCTTGGTTTCAGGAGATTTCTACGAGCAGTACTTC. Looking up the rest from reference TRBV5-1 and TRBJ2-7 gives the full variable domain: KAGVTQTPRYLIKTRGQQVTLSCSPISGHRSVSWYQQTPGQGLQFLFEYFSETQRNKGNFPGRFSGRQFSNSRSEMNVSTLELGDSALYLCASSLVSGDFYEQYFGPGTRLTVT.

The chain uses TRBV7-9 and TRBJ2-7; 8 bases are shared with TRBD1. The CDR3 extends over 16 amino acids. V lost 5 bases to trimming and J lost 0 bases; unmatched junction nucleotides: 9. Per the germline V gene, CDR1 is SEHNR and CDR2 is FQNEAQ (reference sequence). This CDR3 is CASSRGTGQSSYEQYF. The DNA for the CDR3 is TGTGCCAGCAGCCGCGGGACAGGTCAGAGCTCCTACGAGCAGTACTTC.

The rearrangement links TRBV27 to TRBJ2-1; tentatively, D is TRBD2 (6 bases). Trimming removed 11 bases from V and 4 bases from J, with 18 bases in between. Germline lookup yields CDR1 MNHEY and CDR2 SMNVEV (reference sequence). CDR3 size: 14 residues. Written as DNA, the CDR3 is TGTGCCGCGGGACGTGCGGTGTCGTACAATGAGCAGTTCTTC. Translated: CAAGRAVSYNEQFF.

The chain couples TRBV3-1 to TRBJ2-5; unclear D gene. CDR3 length equals 15 residues. The germline CDR1 and CDR2 sequences are LGHDT and YNNKEL (reference sequence). Deletions cut 0 bases from V and 5 bases from J, with 13 bases between. The CDR3 region has the DNA TGTGCCAGCAGCCAAGACGGGTTGGCGGCTGAGACCCAGTACTTC. Amino acids: CASSQDGLAAETQYF.

This chain connects TRBV5-1 to TRBJ2-4; 10 bases match TRBD1. The tail of the sequence fits TRBJ2-7 better, so the J call may be wrong. Per germline, CDR1 SGHRS and CDR2 YFSETQ. The length of the CDR3 is 15 residues. CDR3 sequence: CASRRTGTGAYEQYF. The CDR3 nucleotides read TGCGCCAGCAGACGTACCGGGACAGGGGCCTACGAGCAGTACTTC.

V gene TRBV5-6 combines with J gene TRBJ2-3, with 10 positions matching TRBD2. CDR1 SGHDT and CDR2 YYEEEE come from the germline V gene. J was trimmed by 4 bases and V by 4 bases; bases with no gene match: 9. This CDR3 has 16 residues. The CDR3, as DNA: TGTGCCAGCAGCCCATTCCTAGCGGGAGTACCAGATACGCAGTATTTT. Its protein is CASSPFLAGVPDTQYF.

This chain links TRBV29-1 with TRBJ1-1; 8 nucleotides align to TRBD1. Germline V gives CDR1 SQVTM, CDR2 ANQGSEA. CDR3 length equals 12 residues. The V and J ends lost 4 bases and 10 bases, in that order; junction bases with no gene match: 8. For the CDR3, the DNA is TGCAGCGTTGTGGGACAGGTTGTTGGAGCTTTCTTT. This translates into CSVVGQVVGAFF. The full variable domain, rest sourced from reference TRBV29-1 and TRBJ1-1, is SAVISQKPSRDICQRGTSLTIQCQVDSQVTMMFWYRQQPGQSLTLIATANQGSEATYESGFVIDKFPISRPNLTFSTLTVSNMSPEDSSIYLCSVVGQVVGAFFGQGTRLTVV.

This chain connects TRBV5-1 to TRBJ2-3; D perhaps matches TRBD1 (5 bases). Germline lookup yields CDR1 SGHRS and CDR2 YFSETQ. With 0 bases removed from V and 4 bases from J, the gap between germline ends came to 15 bases. This CDR3 contains 16 residues. The CDR3 region has the DNA TGCGCCAGCAGCTTGGGTCCAGGGTTGGAGTCAGATACGCAGTATTTT. This encodes CASSLGPGLESDTQYF.

This clonotype was detected only a few times. The rearrangement joins TRBV2 to TRBJ1-2, with 9 bases aligning to TRBD1. Germline assignment: CDR1 SNHLY and CDR2 FYNNEI. Germline trimming cut 6 bases from V and 8 bases from J; bases unmatched to any gene: 7. This CDR3 spans 13 amino acids. CDR3 residues: CASRRTGARGYTF. The CDR3 coding sequence is TGTGCCAGCAGAAGGACAGGGGCAAGGGGCTACACCTTC.

The chain is built from TRBV5-1 and TRBJ2-7; a weak D match, TRBD2 (5 bases). The V end was cut by 3 bases, the J end by 4 bases, with 11 bases between. CDR1 SGHRS and CDR2 YFSETQ come from the germline V gene. The length of the CDR3 is 13 residues. The CDR3 region has the DNA TGCGCCAGCAGCTCGCCCGGGGAATACGAGCAGTACTTC. This gives the protein CASSSPGEYEQYF.

This clonotype appeared a single time. The J gene is TRBJ2-5, the V gene TRBV10-3; unclear D gene. The J call may be wrong; the DNA end is better matched by TRBJ2-7. Germline V gene sequence: CDR1 ENHRY, CDR2 SYGVKD. The CDR3 loop spans 13 amino acids. CDR3 bases: TGTGCCATCAGTGAGGGGGTTCCCTACGAGCAGTACTTC. Amino acid sequence: CAISEGVPYEQYF.

This clonotype was detected a few times. The V call is TRBV30, the J call TRBJ2-1; perhaps TRBD1 as D (6 bases). Per germline, CDR1 GTSNPN and CDR2 SVGIG (reference sequence). This CDR3 contains 14 residues. Trimming cost V 2 bases and J 4 bases, with 12 bases left between them. The CDR3 loop is CAWSYGGRYNEQFF. DNA of the CDR3: TGTGCCTGGAGTTATGGGGGCCGGTACAATGAGCAGTTCTTC. Full variable domain (missing parts from reference TRBV30 and TRBJ2-1): SQTIHQWPATLVQPVGSPLSLECTVEGTSNPNLYWYRQAAGRGLQLLFYSVGIGQISSEVPQNLSASRPQDRQFILSSKKLLLSDSGFYLCAWSYGGRYNEQFFGPGTRLTVL.

CDR3 region: CASSLLGQGATEAFF. CDR3 sequence (DNA): TGTGCCAGCAGCTTGTTAGGACAGGGGGCCACTGAAGCTTTCTTT. The V and J genes are TRBV5-6 and TRBJ1-1, with 11 bases that match TRBD1. Germline V gene lookup returns CDR1 SGHDT and CDR2 YYEEEE. The trim removed 1 base at V and 4 bases at J, leaving 3 bases unmatched. CDR3 size: 15 residues.

The chain is built from TRBV29-1 and TRBJ1-2, with D maybe TRBD1 (6 bases). The CDR3 is 12 amino acids. Germline V CDR1 and CDR2: SQVTM, ANQGSEA. V dropped 6 bases and J dropped 0 bases, with 8 bases sitting between them. The CDR3, as DNA: TGCAGCGTAAGGACAGCTAACTATGGCTACACCTTC. This sequence encodes CSVRTANYGYTF.